This T cell receptor (beta chain) was captured by sequencing in a study of CD8 T cells in ankylosing spondylitis. This clonotype was observed at least ten times. The antigen is unknown. A single record per CDR3 protein comes from TCRdb applying MiXCR to the 5' RACE reads. The sample yields fewer than 250,000 distinct CDR3 sequences, roughly 24% seen once. Study conclusions and caveats: Blood from ankylosing spondylitis patients appeared to carry a characteristic roughly 8-variant TCR beta motif. Earlier literature documents some of the motif variants in reactive arthritis synovial fluid and blood. Reportedly, matched ankylosing spondylitis synovial fluid was significantly enriched for disease-linked clones.

The junction had 22 bases not matched to a gene; V was cut back by 7 bases and J by 7 bases. Germline V gene lookup returns CDR1 SGHAT and CDR2 FQNNGV. This CDR3 is built from 19 residues. The sequenced sample consisted of blood, either unsorted or a sorted T cell fraction (not recorded which). The receptor was isolated from a male donor with ankylosing spondylitis or in good health (not recorded which). V usage is TRBV11-2 and J usage is TRBJ2-1, with 10 bases fitting TRBD2. CDR3 protein: CASTHGGGSGRLNRNEQFF. The DNA of the CDR3 is TGTGCCAGCACCCATGGGGGTGGTAGCGGGAGGTTGAATAGGAATGAGCAGTTCTTC. The whole variable domain, filled in from reference TRBV11-2 and TRBJ2-1, reads EAGVAQSPRYKIIEKRQSVAFWCNPISGHATLYWYQQILGQGPKLLIQFQNNGVVDDSQLPKDRFSAERLKGVDSTLKIQPAKLEDSAVYLCASTHGGGSGRLNRNEQFFGPGTRLTVL.